This TCR beta chain was sequenced during a study of CD8 T cells in Susac syndrome. TCR beta was sequenced from blood CD8+ and CD4+ T cells. TEMRA cells were FACS-enriched and CD8+ and CD4+ T cells negatively isolated. Random hexamers were used to reverse transcribe the RNA input (about 0.45 to 1 ug). Each CDR3 protein gets one entry after TCRdb re-called the immunoSEQ multiplex PCR reads with MiXCR. The sample has about 280,000 distinct CDR3 sequences, approximately 81% seen once; the top ten hold around 0.12%. The CDR3 has 15 residues. Germline loops: CDR1 KGHDR, CDR2 SFDVKD. The junction had 9 bases not matched to a gene; V was cut back by 3 bases and J by 12 bases.

The source is a human donor with multiple sclerosis. The J gene is TRBJ2-1, the V gene TRBV24-1, with 11 bases that match TRBD2. Sequencing was done on a sample of CD8+ T cells from PBMCs. The CDR3 here is CATSDRTSGFSGQFF. The CDR3 nucleotides are TGTGCCACCAGTGATCGGACTAGCGGGTTTTCAGGGCAGTTCTTC.